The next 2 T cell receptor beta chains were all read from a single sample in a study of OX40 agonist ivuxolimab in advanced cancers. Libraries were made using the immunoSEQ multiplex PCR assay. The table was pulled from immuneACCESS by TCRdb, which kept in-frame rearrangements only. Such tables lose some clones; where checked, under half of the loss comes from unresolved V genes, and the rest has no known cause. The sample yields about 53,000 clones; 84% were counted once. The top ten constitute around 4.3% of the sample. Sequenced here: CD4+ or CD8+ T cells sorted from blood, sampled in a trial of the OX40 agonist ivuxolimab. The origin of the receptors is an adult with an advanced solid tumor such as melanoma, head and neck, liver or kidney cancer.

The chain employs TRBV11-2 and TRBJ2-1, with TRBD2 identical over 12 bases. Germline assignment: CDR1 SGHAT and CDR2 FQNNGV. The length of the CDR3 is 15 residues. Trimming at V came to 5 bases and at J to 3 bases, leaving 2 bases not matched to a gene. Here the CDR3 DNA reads TGTGCCAGCAGCCTAGCGGGAGGGGTCTACAATGAGCAGTTCTTC. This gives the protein CASSLAGGVYNEQFF.

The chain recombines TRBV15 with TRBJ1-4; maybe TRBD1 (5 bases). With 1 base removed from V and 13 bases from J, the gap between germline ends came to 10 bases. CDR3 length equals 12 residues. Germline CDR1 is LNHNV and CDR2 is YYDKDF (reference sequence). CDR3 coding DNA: TGTGCCACCAGCAGAGGGACGGGACGACTGTTTTTT. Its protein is CATSRGTGRLFF.